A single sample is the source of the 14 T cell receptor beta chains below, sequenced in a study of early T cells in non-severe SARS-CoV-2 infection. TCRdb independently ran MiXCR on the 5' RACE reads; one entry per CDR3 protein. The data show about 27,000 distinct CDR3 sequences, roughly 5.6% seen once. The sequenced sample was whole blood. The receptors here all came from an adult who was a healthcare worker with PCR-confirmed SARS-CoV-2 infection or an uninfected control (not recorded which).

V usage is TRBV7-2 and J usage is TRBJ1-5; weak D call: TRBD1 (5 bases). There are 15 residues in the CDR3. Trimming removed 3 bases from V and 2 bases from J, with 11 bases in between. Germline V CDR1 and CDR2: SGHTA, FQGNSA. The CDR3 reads CASSFGQRGNQPQHF. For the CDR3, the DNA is TGTGCCAGCAGCTTCGGACAACGGGGCAATCAGCCCCAGCATTTT. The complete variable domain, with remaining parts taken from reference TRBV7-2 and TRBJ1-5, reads GAGVSQSPSNKVTEKGKDVELRCDPISGHTALYWYRQSLGQGLEFLIYFQGNSAPDKSGLPSDRFSAERTGGSVSTLTIQRTQQEDSAVYLCASSFGQRGNQPQHFGDGTRLSIL.

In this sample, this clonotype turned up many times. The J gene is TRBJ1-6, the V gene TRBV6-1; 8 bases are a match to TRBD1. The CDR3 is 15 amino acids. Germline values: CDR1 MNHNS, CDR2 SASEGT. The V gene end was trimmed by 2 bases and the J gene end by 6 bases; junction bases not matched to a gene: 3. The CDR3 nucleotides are TGTGCCAGCAGTGAATACGGACAGGGTAATTCACCCCTCCACTTT. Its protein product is CASSEYGQGNSPLHF.

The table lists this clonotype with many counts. CDR3 in amino acids: CASSPTFGQPSNQPQHF. CDR3 DNA sequence: TGTGCCAGCAGCCCCACCTTCGGACAGCCTAGCAATCAGCCCCAGCATTTT. The chain recombines TRBV7-8 with TRBJ1-5, with D perhaps TRBD1 (6 bases). CDR3 length equals 17 residues. Germline V gene lookup returns CDR1 SGHVS and CDR2 FQNEAQ. The V end lost 5 bases, the J end lost 0 bases, and 17 bases lay between the germline ends.

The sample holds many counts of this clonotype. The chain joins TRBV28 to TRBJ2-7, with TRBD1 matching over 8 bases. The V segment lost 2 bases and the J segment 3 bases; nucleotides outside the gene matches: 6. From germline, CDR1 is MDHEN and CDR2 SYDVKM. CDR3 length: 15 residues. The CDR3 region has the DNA TGTGCCAGCAGTTTAAAGCCTACAGGGGGCTACGAGCAGTACTTC. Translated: CASSLKPTGGYEQYF.

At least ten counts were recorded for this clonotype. The CDR3 DNA sequence: TGCAGCGTTGCAAACTTAGCGGGGGGGCGTAAAGATACGCAGTATTTT. As protein: CSVANLAGGRKDTQYF. This chain links TRBV29-1 with TRBJ2-3; 11 positions agree with TRBD2. The CDR3 length is 16 residues. Unmatched junction bases numbered 11, after V lost 4 bases and J lost 5 bases. Germline lookup yields CDR1 SQVTM and CDR2 ANQGSEA.

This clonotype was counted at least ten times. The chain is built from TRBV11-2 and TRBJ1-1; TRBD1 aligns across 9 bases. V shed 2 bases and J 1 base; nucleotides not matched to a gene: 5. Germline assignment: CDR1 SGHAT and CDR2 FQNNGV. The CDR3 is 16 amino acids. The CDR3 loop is CASSLRRDRANTEAFF. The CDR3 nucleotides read TGTGCCAGCAGCTTACGCCGGGACAGGGCGAACACTGAAGCTTTCTTT.

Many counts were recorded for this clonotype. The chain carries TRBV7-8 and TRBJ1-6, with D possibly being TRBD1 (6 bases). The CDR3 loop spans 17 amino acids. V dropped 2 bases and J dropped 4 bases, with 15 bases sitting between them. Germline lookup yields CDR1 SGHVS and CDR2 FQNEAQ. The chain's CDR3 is CASSLSRTDDYNSPLHF. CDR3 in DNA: TGTGCCAGCAGCTTATCCCGGACAGATGATTATAATTCACCCCTCCACTTT.

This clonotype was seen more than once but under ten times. DNA for the CDR3: TGTGCCAGCAGCTCCTCCGGGGGTAATCAGCCCCAGCATTTT. Its translation is CASSSSGGNQPQHF. This chain links TRBV11-2 with TRBJ1-5; D is perhaps TRBD1 (5 bases). Germline CDR1 reads SGHAT; CDR2 reads FQNNGV. The ends were cut back, 4 bases at V and 4 bases at J, with 11 bases in the middle. This CDR3 contains 14 residues.

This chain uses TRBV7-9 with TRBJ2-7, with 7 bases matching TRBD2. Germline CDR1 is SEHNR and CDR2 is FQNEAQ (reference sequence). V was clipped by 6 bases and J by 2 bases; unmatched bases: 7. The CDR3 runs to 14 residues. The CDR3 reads CASSPKGGPYEQYF. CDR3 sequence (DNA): TGTGCCAGCAGTCCGAAGGGAGGGCCCTACGAGCAGTACTTC.

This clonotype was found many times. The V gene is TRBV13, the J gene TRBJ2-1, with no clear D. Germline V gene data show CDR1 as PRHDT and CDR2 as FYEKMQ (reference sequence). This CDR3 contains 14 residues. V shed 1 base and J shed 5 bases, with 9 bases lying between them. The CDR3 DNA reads TGTGCCAGCAGCTTAGAGGGTGTACACAATGAGCAGTTCTTC. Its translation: CASSLEGVHNEQFF.

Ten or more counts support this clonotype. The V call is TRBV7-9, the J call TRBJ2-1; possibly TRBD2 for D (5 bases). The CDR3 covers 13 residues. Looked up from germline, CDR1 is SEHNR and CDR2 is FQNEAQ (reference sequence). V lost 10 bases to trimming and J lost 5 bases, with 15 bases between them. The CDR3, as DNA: TGTGCCACCGGGAAGGTGGCGGACAATGAGCAGTTCTTC. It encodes CATGKVADNEQFF.

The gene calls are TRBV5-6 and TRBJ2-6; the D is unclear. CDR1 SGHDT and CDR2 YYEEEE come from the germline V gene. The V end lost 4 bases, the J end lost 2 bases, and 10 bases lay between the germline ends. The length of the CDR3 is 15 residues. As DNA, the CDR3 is TGTGCCAGCAGCCCAGACGAGGCTGGGGCCAACGTCCTGACTTTC. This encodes CASSPDEAGANVLTF.

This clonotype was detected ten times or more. The CDR3 protein is CASSFRRQGAFRNQPQHF. The DNA for the CDR3 is TGTGCCAGCAGTTTCCGACGACAGGGGGCGTTTCGCAATCAGCCCCAGCATTTT. The chain links TRBV6-6 to TRBJ1-5; 10 bases are shared with TRBD1. This CDR3 has 18 amino acids. Germline V gives CDR1 MNHNY, CDR2 SVGAGI (reference sequence). Germline trimming cut 4 bases from V and 2 bases from J; bases unmatched to any gene: 11.

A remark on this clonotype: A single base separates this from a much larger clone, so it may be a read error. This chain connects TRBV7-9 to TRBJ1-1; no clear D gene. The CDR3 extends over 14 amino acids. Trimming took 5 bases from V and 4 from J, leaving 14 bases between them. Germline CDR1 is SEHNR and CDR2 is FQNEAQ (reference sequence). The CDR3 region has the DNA TGTGCCAGCAGCCTAAGGGCGGGTAGCACTGAAGCTTTCTTT. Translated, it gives CASSLRAGSTEAFF.